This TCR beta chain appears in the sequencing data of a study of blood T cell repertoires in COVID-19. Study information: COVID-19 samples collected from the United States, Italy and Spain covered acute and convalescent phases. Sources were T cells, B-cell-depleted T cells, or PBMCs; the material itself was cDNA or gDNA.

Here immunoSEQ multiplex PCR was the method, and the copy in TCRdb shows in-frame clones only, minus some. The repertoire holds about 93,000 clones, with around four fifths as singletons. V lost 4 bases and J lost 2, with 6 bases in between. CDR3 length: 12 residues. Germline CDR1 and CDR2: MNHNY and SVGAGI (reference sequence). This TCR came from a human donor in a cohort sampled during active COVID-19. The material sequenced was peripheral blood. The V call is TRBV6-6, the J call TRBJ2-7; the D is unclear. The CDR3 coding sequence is TGTGCCAGCAGTTTCAACACCTACGAGCAGTACTTC. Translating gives CASSFNTYEQYF.